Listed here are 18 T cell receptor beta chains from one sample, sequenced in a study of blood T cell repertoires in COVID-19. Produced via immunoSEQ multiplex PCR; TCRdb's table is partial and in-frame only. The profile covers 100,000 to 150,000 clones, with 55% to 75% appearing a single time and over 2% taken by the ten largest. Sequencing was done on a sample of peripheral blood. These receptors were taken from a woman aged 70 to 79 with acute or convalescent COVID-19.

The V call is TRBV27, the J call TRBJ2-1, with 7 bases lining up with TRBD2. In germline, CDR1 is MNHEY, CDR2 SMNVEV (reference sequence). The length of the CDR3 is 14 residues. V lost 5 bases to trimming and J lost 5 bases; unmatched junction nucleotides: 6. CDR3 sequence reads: CASSTLLANNEQFF. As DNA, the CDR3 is TGTGCCAGCAGTACGTTACTAGCGAACAATGAGCAGTTCTTC.

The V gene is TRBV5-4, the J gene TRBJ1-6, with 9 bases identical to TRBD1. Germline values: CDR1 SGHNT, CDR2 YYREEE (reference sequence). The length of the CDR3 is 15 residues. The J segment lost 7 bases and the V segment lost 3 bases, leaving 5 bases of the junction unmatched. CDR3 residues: CASSYQQGANSPLHF. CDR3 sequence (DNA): TGTGCCAGCAGCTACCAACAGGGGGCGAATTCACCCCTCCACTTT.

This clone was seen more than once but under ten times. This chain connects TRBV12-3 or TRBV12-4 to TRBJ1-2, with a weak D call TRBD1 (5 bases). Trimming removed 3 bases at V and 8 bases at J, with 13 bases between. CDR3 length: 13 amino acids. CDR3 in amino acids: CASSFSGEEGYTF. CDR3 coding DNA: TGTGCCAGCAGTTTTTCGGGGGAGGAGGGCTACACCTTC.

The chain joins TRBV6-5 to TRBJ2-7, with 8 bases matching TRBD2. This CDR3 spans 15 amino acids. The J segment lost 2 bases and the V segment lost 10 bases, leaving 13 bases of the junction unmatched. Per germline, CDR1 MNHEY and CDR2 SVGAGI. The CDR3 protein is CATQSDGRAPYEQYF. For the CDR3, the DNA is TGTGCCACCCAAAGTGACGGGAGGGCCCCCTACGAGCAGTACTTC.

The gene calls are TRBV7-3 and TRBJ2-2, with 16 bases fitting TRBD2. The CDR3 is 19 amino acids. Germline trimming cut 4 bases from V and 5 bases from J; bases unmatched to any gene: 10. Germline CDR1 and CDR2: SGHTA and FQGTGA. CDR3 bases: TGTGCCAGCAGCTCTACCGGGACTAGCGGGAGGGCCCGGACCGGGGAGCTGTTTTTT. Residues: CASSSTGTSGRARTGELFF. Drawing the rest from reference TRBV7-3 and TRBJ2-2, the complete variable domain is GAGVSQTPSNKVTEKGKYVELRCDPISGHTALYWYRQSLGQGPEFLIYFQGTGAADDSGLPNDRFFAVRPEGSVSTLKIQRTERGDSAVYLCASSSTGTSGRARTGELFFGEGSRLTVL.

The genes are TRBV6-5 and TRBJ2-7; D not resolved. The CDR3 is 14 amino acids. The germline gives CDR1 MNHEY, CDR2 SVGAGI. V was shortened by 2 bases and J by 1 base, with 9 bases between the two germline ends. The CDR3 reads CASSYVAESYEQYF. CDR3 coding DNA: TGTGCCAGCAGTTACGTGGCGGAATCCTACGAGCAGTACTTC.

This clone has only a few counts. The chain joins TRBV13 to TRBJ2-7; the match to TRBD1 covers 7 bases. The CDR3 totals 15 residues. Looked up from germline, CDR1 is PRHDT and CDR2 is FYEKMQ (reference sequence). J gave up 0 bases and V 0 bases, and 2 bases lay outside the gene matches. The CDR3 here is CASSLGPGGSYEQYF. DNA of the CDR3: TGTGCCAGCAGCTTAGGGCCAGGGGGCTCCTACGAGCAGTACTTC.

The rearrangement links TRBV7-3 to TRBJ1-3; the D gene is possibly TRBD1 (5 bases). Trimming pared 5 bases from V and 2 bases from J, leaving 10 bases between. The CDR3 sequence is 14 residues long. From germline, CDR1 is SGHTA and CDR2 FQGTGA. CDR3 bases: TGTGCCAGCAGCCGCGGGGGACCTGGAAACACCATATATTTT. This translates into CASSRGGPGNTIYF. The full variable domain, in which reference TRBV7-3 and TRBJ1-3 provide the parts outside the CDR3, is GAGVSQTPSNKVTEKGKYVELRCDPISGHTALYWYRQSLGQGPEFLIYFQGTGAADDSGLPNDRFFAVRPEGSVSTLKIQRTERGDSAVYLCASSRGGPGNTIYFGEGSWLTVV.

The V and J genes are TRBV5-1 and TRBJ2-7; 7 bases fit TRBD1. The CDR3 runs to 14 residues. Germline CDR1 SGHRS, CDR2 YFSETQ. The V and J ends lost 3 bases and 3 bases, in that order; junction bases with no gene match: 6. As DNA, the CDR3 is TGCGCCAGCAGCTCACAGGGGCGCAACTACGAGCAGTACTTC. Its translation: CASSSQGRNYEQYF.

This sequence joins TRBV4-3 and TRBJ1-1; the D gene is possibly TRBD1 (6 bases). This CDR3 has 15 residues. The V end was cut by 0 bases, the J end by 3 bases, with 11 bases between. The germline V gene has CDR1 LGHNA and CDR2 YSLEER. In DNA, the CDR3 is TGCGCCAGCAGCCAAGATACAGGGCTAGACACTGAAGCTTTCTTT. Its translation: CASSQDTGLDTEAFF.

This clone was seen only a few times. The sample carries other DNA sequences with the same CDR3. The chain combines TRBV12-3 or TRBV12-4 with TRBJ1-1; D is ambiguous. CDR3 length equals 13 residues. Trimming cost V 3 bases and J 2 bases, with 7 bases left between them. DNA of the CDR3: TGTGCCAGCAGTTTGGGAGCAAACACTGAAGCTTTCTTT. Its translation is CASSLGANTEAFF.

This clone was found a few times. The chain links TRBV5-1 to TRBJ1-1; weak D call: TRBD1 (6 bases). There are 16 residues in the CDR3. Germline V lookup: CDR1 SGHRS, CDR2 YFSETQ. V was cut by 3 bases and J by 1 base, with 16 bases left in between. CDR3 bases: TGCGCCAGCAGCTCCCTCCAGGGGAGAGGGAACACTGAAGCTTTCTTT. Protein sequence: CASSSLQGRGNTEAFF.

The DNA of the CDR3 is TGCAGCGTTGTAGCGGACAACTATGGCTACACCTTC. Its protein product is CSVVADNYGYTF. The chain combines TRBV29-1 with TRBJ1-2; D is unresolved. V lost 4 bases, J lost 2 bases, and 8 bases lay in between. The CDR3 is made up of 12 amino acids. Germline V CDR1 and CDR2: SQVTM, ANQGSEA.

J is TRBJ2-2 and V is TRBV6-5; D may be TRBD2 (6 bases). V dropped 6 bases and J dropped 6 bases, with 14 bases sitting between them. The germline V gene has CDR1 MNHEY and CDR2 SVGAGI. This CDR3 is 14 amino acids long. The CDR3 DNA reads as TGTGCCAGCAGCCTTATATCGGGGGCCGGGGAGCTGTTTTTT. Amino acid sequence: CASSLISGAGELFF.

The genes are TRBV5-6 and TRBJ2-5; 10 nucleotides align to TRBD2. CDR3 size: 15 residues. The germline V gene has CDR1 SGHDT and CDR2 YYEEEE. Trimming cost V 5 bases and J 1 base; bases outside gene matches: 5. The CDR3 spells CASSSSGGIQETQYF. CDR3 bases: TGTGCCAGCAGTTCTAGCGGGGGCATCCAAGAGACCCAGTACTTC.

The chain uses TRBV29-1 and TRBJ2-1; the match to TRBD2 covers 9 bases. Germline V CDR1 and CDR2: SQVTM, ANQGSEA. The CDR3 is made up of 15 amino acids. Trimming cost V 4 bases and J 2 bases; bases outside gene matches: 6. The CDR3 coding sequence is TGCAGCGTTGTTGCTAGCGGGAAGACCTACAATGAGCAGTTCTTC. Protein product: CSVVASGKTYNEQFF.

The CDR3 DNA is TGTGCCAGCAGTGAGGGGCAGAGCTCCTACAATGAGCAGTTCTTC. Its protein is CASSEGQSSYNEQFF. V is TRBV2 and J is TRBJ2-1; tentatively, D is TRBD1 (5 bases). The V end lost 3 bases, the J end lost 0 bases, and 9 bases lay between the germline ends. This CDR3 has 15 residues. Germline V gene data show CDR1 as SNHLY and CDR2 as FYNNEI.

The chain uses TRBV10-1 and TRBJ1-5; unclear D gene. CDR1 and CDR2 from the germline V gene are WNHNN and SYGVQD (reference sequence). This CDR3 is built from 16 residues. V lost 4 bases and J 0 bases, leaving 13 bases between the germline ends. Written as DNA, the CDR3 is TGCGCCAGCAGTGGCCCGCAGGATTATAGCAATCAGCCCCAGCATTTT. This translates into CASSGPQDYSNQPQHF.